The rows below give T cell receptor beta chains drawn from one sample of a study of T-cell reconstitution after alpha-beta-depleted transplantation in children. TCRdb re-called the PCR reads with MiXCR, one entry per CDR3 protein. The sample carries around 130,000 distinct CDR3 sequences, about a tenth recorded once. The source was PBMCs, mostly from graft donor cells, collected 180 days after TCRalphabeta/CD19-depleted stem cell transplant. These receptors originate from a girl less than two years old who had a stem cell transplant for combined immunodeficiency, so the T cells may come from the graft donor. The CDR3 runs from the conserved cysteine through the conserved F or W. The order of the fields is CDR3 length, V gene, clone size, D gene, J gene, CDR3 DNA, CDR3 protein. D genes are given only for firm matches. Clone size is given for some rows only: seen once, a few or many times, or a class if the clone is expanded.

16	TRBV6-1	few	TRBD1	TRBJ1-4	TGTGCCAGCAGGCTCGCGCCGGGACAGGGAAATGAAAAACTGTTTTTT	CASRLAPGQGNEKLFF
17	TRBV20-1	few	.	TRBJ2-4	TGCAGTGCTAGCAAGGAGGGTGGGGGACTGGCCAAAAACATTCAGTACTTC	CSASKEGGGLAKNIQYF
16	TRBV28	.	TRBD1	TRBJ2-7	TGTGCCAGCACCCCGGACAGGGGACCGACTTCCTACGAGCAGTACTTC	CASTPDRGPTSYEQYF
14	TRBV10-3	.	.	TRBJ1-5	TGTGCCATCAGTGCCTCGGGATGGGATCAGCCCCAGCATTTT	CAISASGWDQPQHF
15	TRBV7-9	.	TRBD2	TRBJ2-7	TGTGCTAGCAGCTTAGCGGGGAGGTCCCCCTACGAGCAGTACTTC	CASSLAGRSPYEQYF
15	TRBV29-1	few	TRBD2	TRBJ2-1	TGCAGCGTCGTAGGACTAGCGGTCACCTACAATGAGCAGTTCTTC	CSVVGLAVTYNEQFF
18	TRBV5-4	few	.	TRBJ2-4	TGTGCCAGCAGCTCGGTTGGACGGGCGGAGATAGCCAAAAACATTCAGTACTTC	CASSSVGRAEIAKNIQYF
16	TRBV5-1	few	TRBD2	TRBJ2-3	TGCGCCAGCAGCTCCGGGACTAGCGGGAGCACAGATACGCAGTATTTT	CASSSGTSGSTDTQYF
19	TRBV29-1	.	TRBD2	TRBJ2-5	TGCAGCGTTGAACAGCCCCGACAGGGACTAGCGGGAGCCGGGGAGACCCAGTACTTC	CSVEQPRQGLAGAGETQYF
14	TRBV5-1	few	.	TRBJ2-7	TGCGCCAGCAGCGGACTGACAAGCATCTACGAGCAGTACTTC	CASSGLTSIYEQYF
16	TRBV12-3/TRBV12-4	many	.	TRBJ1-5	TGTGCCAGCAGTTTGGTCGGAGGACAAAACAATCAGCCCCAGCATTTT	CASSLVGGQNNQPQHF
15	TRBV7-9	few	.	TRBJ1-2	TGTGCCAGCAGCCCGCAAACAGGGTATAGCTATGGCTACACCTTC	CASSPQTGYSYGYTF
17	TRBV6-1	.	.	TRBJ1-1	.	CASLNSFFGQSHTEAFF
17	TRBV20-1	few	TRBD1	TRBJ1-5	TGCAGTGCTAGACTGGACAGGGGGCTTATTGGCAATCAGCCCCAGCATTTT	CSARLDRGLIGNQPQHF
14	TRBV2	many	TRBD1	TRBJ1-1	TGTGCCAGCAGGATGGGACAGGGTCCGGATGAAGCTTTCTTT	CASRMGQGPDEAFF
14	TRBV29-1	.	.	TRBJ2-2	TGCAGCGTTGGGAGTTCTCCTAACACCGGGGAGCTGTTTTTT	CSVGSSPNTGELFF